The clone carrying this TCR beta chain was seen repeatedly, ten times or more. These data originate in a study of T cells in Graves' hyperthyroidism and ophthalmopathy. The V end lost 5 bases, the J end lost 5 bases, and 12 bases lay between the germline ends. The CDR3 loop spans 13 amino acids. Amplification of TCR beta CDR3 regions used RNA as the template. The primer set for the first-round RT-PCR of the TCR CDR3 was HTBI. TCRdb processed the multiplex PCR reads anew with MiXCR; each CDR3 protein has one entry. This table holds around 99,000 distinct CDR3 sequences, around a sixth found once. The sample consisted of blood. The V and J genes are TRBV12-3 or TRBV12-4 and TRBJ1-1; possible D gene TRBD1, 6 bases. The receptor comes from a woman aged 45-59 years with Graves' hyperthyroidism. The CDR3 sequence: CASSPGVRTEAFF. The DNA for the CDR3 is TGTGCCAGCAGTCCAGGGGTTCGGACTGAAGCTTTCTTT.